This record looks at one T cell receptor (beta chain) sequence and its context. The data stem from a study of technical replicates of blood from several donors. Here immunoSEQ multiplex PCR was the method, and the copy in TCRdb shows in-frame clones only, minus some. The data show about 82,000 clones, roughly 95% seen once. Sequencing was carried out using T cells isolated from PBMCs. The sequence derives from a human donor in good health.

CDR3 bases: TGTGCCAGCAGCCAAGAAGGCGGACTGAGCTCCTACGAGCAGTACTTC. Amino acids: CASSQEGGLSSYEQYF. The V call is TRBV4-2, the J call TRBJ2-7; possible D gene TRBD2, 5 bases. The CDR3 extends over 16 amino acids. Deletions cut 0 bases from V and 0 bases from J, with 12 bases between. Germline V gene lookup returns CDR1 LGHNA and CDR2 YNFKEQ.